These 5 T cell receptor beta chains came from one sample sequenced in a study of early T cells in non-severe SARS-CoV-2 infection (dated by TCRdb to about 2021). The library was prepared using 5' RACE. This sample was sequenced with a NextSeq 500. The raw public reads went through TCRdb reprocessing: fastp at Q25, MiXCR clone calling, in-frame beta chains kept. For every CDR3 protein sequence, its rows merge into one entry that carries the most common genes and DNA. The sample table shows approximately 70,000 distinct CDR3 sequences, and approximately 5% are seen once. The ten top clones hold around 6.6% of the sample. The sequences come from whole blood, collected at baseline. The source of these receptors is an adult who was a healthcare worker with PCR-confirmed SARS-CoV-2 infection or an uninfected control (not recorded which).

This clonotype was observed at least ten times. V is TRBV7-6 and J is TRBJ2-1; D tentatively reads TRBD1 or TRBD2 (5 bases each). The CDR3 spans 13 residues. Germline V gives CDR1 SGHVS, CDR2 FNYEAQ. The V gene lost 4 bases and the J gene lost 9 bases, with 13 bases spanning the gap. CDR3 DNA sequence: TGTGCCAGCAGCTCAGAGGGGCAACTTGAGCAGTTCTTC. The encoded protein is CASSSEGQLEQFF. The full variable domain, with the rest looked up from reference TRBV7-6 and TRBJ2-1, is GAGVSQSPRYKVTKRGQDVALRCDPISGHVSLYWYRQALGQGPEFLTYFNYEAQQDKSGLPNDRFSAERPEGSISTLTIQRTEQRDSAMYRCASSSEGQLEQFFGPGTRLTVL.

This clonotype was picked up many times. The V call is TRBV5-6, the J call TRBJ1-1; possibly TRBD1 for D (5 bases). V lost 4 bases and J lost 4, with 11 bases in between. This CDR3 contains 13 residues. Germline V gene sequence: CDR1 SGHDT, CDR2 YYEEEE. The chain's CDR3 is CASSHRRGTEAFF. The CDR3 DNA follows: TGTGCCAGCAGCCATCGGAGGGGCACTGAAGCTTTCTTT.

This clonotype was observed at least ten times. The V and J genes are TRBV20-1 and TRBJ2-1; 7 bases agree with TRBD2. The CDR3 contains 15 residues. Trimming took 6 bases from V and 4 from J; bases not matched to a gene: 12. CDR1 and CDR2 (germline): DFQATT, SNEGSKA (reference sequence). CDR3 residues: CSARRDPGGYNEQFF. In DNA form, the CDR3 reads TGCAGTGCCCGACGAGACCCGGGAGGATACAATGAGCAGTTCTTC.

This clonotype was counted a few times. The V call is TRBV3-1, the J call TRBJ2-3, with D possibly matching TRBD1 (6 bases). The germline gives CDR1 LGHDT, CDR2 YNNKEL (reference sequence). This CDR3 comprises 13 residues. V gave up 0 bases and J gave up 6 bases, with 7 bases separating them. In nucleotides, the CDR3 is TGTGCCAGCAGCCAAGATAGGGGGGATACGCAGTATTTT. Its protein product is CASSQDRGDTQYF.

This chain links TRBV11-2 with TRBJ1-2; TRBD1 is a possible D gene (5 bases). With 10 bases removed from V and 1 base from J, the gap between germline ends came to 16 bases. Germline V gene lookup returns CDR1 SGHAT and CDR2 FQNNGV. The CDR3 length is 14 residues. This CDR3 reads CATEGRVINYGYTF. The CDR3 bases are TGTGCCACCGAGGGGCGAGTAATTAACTATGGCTACACCTTC. Full variable domain (remainder filled in from reference TRBV11-2 and TRBJ1-2): EAGVAQSPRYKIIEKRQSVAFWCNPISGHATLYWYQQILGQGPKLLIQFQNNGVVDDSQLPKDRFSAERLKGVDSTLKIQPAKLEDSAVYLCATEGRVINYGYTFGSGTRLTVV.